This entry describes one TCR beta chain. The sample belongs to a study of cytomegalovirus exposure and HLA in healthy donors. Study details: The Caucasian-associated ancestry cluster held roughly 78% of more than 350 genotyped donors.

Trimming cost V 3 bases and J 4 bases; bases outside gene matches: 8. From germline, CDR1 is SGHTA and CDR2 FQGNSA. The CDR3 runs 18 residues. A multiplex PCR was run with 60 Vbeta primers and 13 Jbeta primers. Libraries were prepared by immunoSEQ multiplex PCR; TCRdb keeps only in-frame clonotypes and omits some of them. The sample records around 210,000 clones, around four fifths being singletons. The sequencing input was PBMCs. The gene calls are TRBV7-2 and TRBJ2-1; 14 bases are a match to TRBD2. This sequence was found in a woman aged 40 to 50 in good health and CMV-seronegative. The CDR3 sequence is CASSLTSGRGTVYNEQFF. The CDR3 nucleotides are TGTGCCAGCAGCTTGACTAGCGGGAGGGGGACAGTGTACAATGAGCAGTTCTTC.